This TCR beta chain was recorded in a study of PD-L1 blockade in urothelial cancer. About the study: Most patients, twenty-five of 29, were males with bladder-origin cancer.

Time point denoted: pretreatment peripheral blood. Each patient's cancer was a locally advanced or metastatic urothelial carcinoma. Sequencing was performed with immunoSEQ multiplex PCR; in TCRdb, only in-frame clones are kept and a portion is missing. Found here are about 95,000 clones, roughly 90% of them singletons; the top ten hold 1.6%. The germline V gene encodes CDR1 SGHNT and CDR2 YENEEA. CDR3 size: 12 residues. Trimming took 4 bases from V and 6 from J, leaving 10 bases between them. The rearrangement uses TRBV11-3 and TRBJ2-7; D may be TRBD2 (5 bases). This clonotype was sampled from a man in his sixties with urothelial cancer. The sample was PBMCs, taken around atezolizumab (anti-PD-L1) treatment. CDR3 loop: CASSSQEAEQYF. CDR3 nucleotides: TGTGCCAGCAGCTCCCAGGAGGCCGAGCAGTACTTC.